This TCR beta chain is drawn from a study of patients and donors after allogeneic stem cell transplantation. TCRdb itself ran the RT-PCR reads through MiXCR, one entry per CDR3 protein. The sample records roughly 880,000 distinct CDR3 sequences, approximately 19% being singletons. This clonotype was observed a handful of times. The sequenced material came from blood, either unsorted or a sorted T cell fraction (not recorded which). This receptor was taken from a human donor who was either an allogeneic HSCT recipient or a stem cell or donor lymphocyte infusion donor (not recorded which). It is not recorded whose cells these are; they may come from a transplant donor.

CDR3 amino acids: CSARDPGLAQYF. The CDR3 DNA is TGCAGTGCTAGAGATCCGGGCTTGGCGCAGTATTTT. The chain combines TRBV20-1 with TRBJ2-3; D uncertain. V was pared by 0 bases and J by 10 bases, with 11 bases between. This CDR3 contains 12 residues. The germline CDR1 and CDR2 sequences are DFQATT and SNEGSKA (reference sequence).